This T cell receptor beta chain comes out of a study of chemoradiotherapy in HPV16-positive cancers. The overall study: Candidate HPV-specific T-cell clones and common TCR motifs came from functional assays in two HPV16-positive patients.

Study-level points and caveats: In HPV16-positive patients, HPV-responsive T-cell expansion tracked better recurrence-free survival. Non-HPV-specific T cells did not expand in tumors during treatment, whereas candidate HPV-specific clones and E7-related motifs did.

For this clone: What it binds is unknown.

Sequenced by immunoSEQ multiplex PCR; TCRdb stores in-frame clones only, minus some. The data show tens of thousands of clones, roughly 75% seen once. Germline V gene data show CDR1 as SGHTA and CDR2 as FQGNSA. The V and J ends lost 3 bases and 4 bases respectively, with 10 bases between them. CDR3 length: 14 amino acids. The receptor was derived from a human donor with HPV-associated anogenital cancer. This specimen was blood, taken from a patient who underwent chemoradiotherapy. The J gene is TRBJ1-5, the V gene TRBV7-2, with D unclear. The CDR3 is CASSFDGLNQPQHF. The CDR3 bases are TGTGCCAGCAGCTTCGACGGGTTGAATCAGCCCCAGCATTTT.